The source of this T cell receptor (beta chain) is a study of regulatory T cells in long-lasting Graves disease. About this clonotype itself: The antigen remains undetermined.

Time point indicated: newly diagnosed GD, antithyroid drugs for less than 3 months. PBMCs were the source of the RNA used for TCR sequencing. General study findings and limits: Persistent Graves' patients showed a TCR diversity that was lower than that of newly diagnosed ones. Small numbers of samples may have cut accuracy.

Researchers made TCR beta libraries by using iRepertoire HTBI primers and running Arm-PCR on CDR3 regions. One entry per CDR3 protein, called by TCRdb with MiXCR from the multiplex PCR reads. The table shows some 370,000 distinct CDR3 sequences, with approximately 12% occurring only once. The CDR3 contains 15 residues. Trimming took 0 bases from V and 6 from J, leaving 11 bases between them. CDR1 and CDR2 (germline): SGHDN, FVKESK. These same data were also listed under a study on T cells in Graves' hyperthyroidism and ophthalmopathy. That source adds: Stable Graves' hyperthyroidism denoted no ophthalmopathy progression over 18 months. The model anticipated ophthalmopathy a median approximately six months pre-onset.

The specimen was peripheral blood mononuclear cells (PBMCs), collected at new diagnosis, from a patient treated with antithyroid drugs. The sequence was obtained from a woman aged 18-29 years with Graves disease. The gene calls are TRBV14 and TRBJ2-2; TRBD1 is a possible D gene (6 bases). The CDR3 sequence: CASSQDTGMAGELFF. The CDR3 DNA sequence: TGTGCCAGCAGCCAAGATACAGGGATGGCCGGGGAGCTGTTTTTT.